Presented here are 28 T cell receptor beta chains from one specimen sequenced in a study of cytomegalovirus exposure and HLA in healthy donors. PCR used 60 Vbeta primers and 13 Jbeta primers. Clones were read by immunoSEQ multiplex PCR, and TCRdb kept only the in-frame ones, dropping some. The data contain around 140,000 clones, about two thirds of them singletons. Sequenced input: PBMCs. All receptors come from a woman between 40 and 55 years old in good health and CMV-seronegative.

The chain combines TRBV6-1 with TRBJ2-2; D remains ambiguous. The germline V and J ends were trimmed by 0 bases and 0 bases, with 5 bases remaining between them. This CDR3 is built from 15 residues. From germline, CDR1 is MNHNS and CDR2 SASEGT. CDR3 nucleotides: TGTGCCAGCAGTGAAGCGCAGGCGAACACCGGGGAGCTGTTTTTT. It translates to CASSEAQANTGELFF.

The table lists this clone with a few counts. The chain carries TRBV5-4 and TRBJ2-2; 9 positions match TRBD1. The CDR3 length is 16 residues. V shed 4 bases, J shed 5 bases, and the junction held 9 bases outside the gene matches. Germline V CDR1 and CDR2: SGHNT, YYREEE (reference sequence). Here the CDR3 DNA reads TGTGCCAGCAGCGCCGCAATGACAGGGGGTACCGGGGAGCTGTTTTTT. This gives the protein CASSAAMTGGTGELFF.

The chain links TRBV19 to TRBJ1-5, with no clear D. Trimming cost V 8 bases and J 0 bases, with 14 bases left between them. The germline CDR1 and CDR2 sequences are LNHDA and SQIVND (reference sequence). The CDR3 totals 15 residues. CDR3 in amino acids: CASEVEQHSNQPQHF. The DNA for the CDR3 is TGTGCCAGTGAAGTGGAACAGCATAGCAATCAGCCCCAGCATTTT.

About this clone itself: One end of the junction is discordant with germline, which a read error may explain. CDR3 in amino acids: CASSLEQGTYERYF. The DNA of the CDR3 is TGCGCCAGCAGCTTGGAGCAGGGGACCTACGAGCGGTACTTC. The rearrangement joins TRBV5-1 to TRBJ2-7, with TRBD1 as a possible D gene (6 bases). Germline V gene sequence: CDR1 SGHRS, CDR2 YFSETQ. This CDR3 is 14 amino acids long.

V and J are TRBV5-1 and TRBJ1-2; possibly TRBD1 for D (5 bases). In germline, CDR1 is SGHRS, CDR2 YFSETQ. The germline V and J ends were trimmed by 0 bases and 4 bases, with 13 bases remaining between them. This CDR3 comprises 15 residues. The CDR3 DNA follows: TGCGCCAGCAGCTTGGGACAGCAGACTCTCTATGGCTACACCTTC. Its protein product is CASSLGQQTLYGYTF. Full variable domain (outside the CDR3, taken from reference TRBV5-1 and TRBJ1-2): KAGVTQTPRYLIKTRGQQVTLSCSPISGHRSVSWYQQTPGQGLQFLFEYFSETQRNKGNFPGRFSGRQFSNSRSEMNVSTLELGDSALYLCASSLGQQTLYGYTFGSGTRLTVV.

The J gene is TRBJ2-3, the V gene TRBV19, with unresolved D. Germline V CDR1 and CDR2: LNHDA, SQIVND (reference sequence). The CDR3 has 14 residues. The V gene lost 5 bases and the J gene lost 0 bases, with 9 bases spanning the gap. CDR3 coding DNA: TGTGCCAGTAGTCCCCGGTATAGCACAGATACGCAGTATTTT. Amino acid sequence: CASSPRYSTDTQYF.

The rearrangement links TRBV2 to TRBJ1-1, with a possible D match to TRBD1 (5 bases). The CDR3 has 13 amino acids. V shed 7 bases and J shed 1 base, with 10 bases lying between them. Germline V gene sequence: CDR1 SNHLY, CDR2 FYNNEI. The CDR3 loop is CASTRQWNTEAFF. Here the CDR3 DNA reads TGTGCCAGCACCCGACAGTGGAACACTGAAGCTTTCTTT.

V is TRBV6-1 and J is TRBJ2-3; TRBD2 might be the D (6 bases). V lost 3 bases and J 0 bases, leaving 13 bases between the germline ends. Germline V gives CDR1 MNHNS, CDR2 SASEGT. The CDR3 spans 16 residues. The CDR3 region has the DNA TGTGCCAGCAGTGACCGGAGGGTGTCGAGCACAGATACGCAGTATTTT. Protein sequence: CASSDRRVSSTDTQYF.

The rearrangement links TRBV20-1 to TRBJ2-1; perhaps TRBD2 as D (5 bases). Germline lookup yields CDR1 DFQATT and CDR2 SNEGSKA (reference sequence). The CDR3 totals 11 residues. Trimming cost V 5 bases and J 4 bases, with 6 bases left between them. DNA of the CDR3: TGCAGTGCTGGGGAGTACAATGAGCAGTTCTTC. Protein product: CSAGEYNEQFF.

This clone was seen more than once but under ten times. V and J are TRBV27 and TRBJ1-2; the D gene is possibly TRBD1 (6 bases). V was clipped by 3 bases and J by 5 bases, with 34 bases between them. This CDR3 contains 21 residues. In germline, CDR1 is MNHEY, CDR2 SMNVEV (reference sequence). DNA of the CDR3: TGTGCCAGCAGTTTTGTGCGACAGGTCAAACCACCGGGGCCGATCTTTTATGGCTACACCTTC. Translation gives CASSFVRQVKPPGPIFYGYTF.

V and J are TRBV27 and TRBJ1-1; 9 bases fit TRBD1. CDR3 size: 15 residues. The germline CDR1 and CDR2 sequences are MNHEY and SMNVEV (reference sequence). V dropped 7 bases and J dropped 5; count of bases not matched to a gene: 11. CDR3 sequence reads: CASNFLGQGYTEAFF. The CDR3 nucleotides read TGTGCCAGCAATTTCCTGGGACAGGGATATACTGAAGCTTTCTTT.

The V gene is TRBV30, the J gene TRBJ2-7; the match to TRBD2 covers 10 bases. This CDR3 region has 16 residues. Losses at the gene ends were 2 bases for V and 0 bases for J; bases not matched to a gene: 7. Per the germline V gene, CDR1 is GTSNPN and CDR2 is SVGIG (reference sequence). CDR3 coding DNA: TGTGCCTGGAGTTTAGTAGCGGGGGGTTACTCCTACGAGCAGTACTTC. Protein: CAWSLVAGGYSYEQYF.

This sequence joins TRBV14 and TRBJ2-5; TRBD1 is a possible D gene (6 bases). Trimming took off 3 bases at V and 5 bases at J, with 13 bases between the two ends. The CDR3 runs to 14 residues. CDR1 and CDR2 from the germline V gene are SGHDN and FVKESK. The CDR3 spells CASSQGARSETQYF. In nucleotides, the CDR3 is TGTGCCAGCAGCCAGGGGGCTAGAAGCGAGACCCAGTACTTC. The variable domain in full, completed from reference TRBV14 and TRBJ2-5, reads EAGVTQFPSHSVIEKGQTVTLRCDPISGHDNLYWYRRVMGKEIKFLLHFVKESKQDESGMPNNRFLAERTGGTYSTLKVQPAELEDSGVYFCASSQGARSETQYFGPGTRLLVL.

The chain joins TRBV5-4 to TRBJ2-3; 11 nucleotides align to TRBD2. The CDR3 runs 18 residues. Germline loops: CDR1 SGHNT, CDR2 YYREEE (reference sequence). V dropped 0 bases and J dropped 2; count of bases not matched to a gene: 8. The CDR3 coding sequence is TGTGCCAGCAGCTTGGCCTCCCTAGCGGGGGGTTTCACAGATACGCAGTATTTT. It specifies CASSLASLAGGFTDTQYF.

The chain combines TRBV7-9 with TRBJ1-6, with D uncertain. V dropped 0 bases and J dropped 8 bases, with 8 bases sitting between them. Germline CDR1 SEHNR, CDR2 FQNEAQ (reference sequence). The CDR3 spans 14 residues. The CDR3 region is CASSLALPDSPLHF. The DNA for the CDR3 is TGTGCCAGCAGCTTAGCGCTCCCGGATTCACCCCTCCACTTT.

The V gene is TRBV5-4, the J gene TRBJ1-1; TRBD1 might be the D (5 bases). V lost 2 bases, J lost 2 bases, and 13 bases lay in between. The CDR3 extends over 15 amino acids. Germline-derived CDR1 and CDR2 are SGHNT and YYREEE (reference sequence). CDR3 amino acids: CASSFFGTSNTEAFF. The CDR3 coding sequence is TGTGCCAGCAGCTTTTTTGGGACTTCAAACACTGAAGCTTTCTTT.

The chain carries TRBV5-4 and TRBJ1-4; D may be TRBD1 (6 bases). Trimming removed 2 bases at V and 8 bases at J, with 13 bases between. Germline loops: CDR1 SGHNT, CDR2 YYREEE (reference sequence). CDR3 length equals 14 residues. CDR3 region: CASSFSSDREKLFF. In nucleotides, the CDR3 is TGTGCCAGCAGCTTCTCCTCGGACAGAGAAAAACTGTTTTTT.

The chain uses TRBV7-9 and TRBJ1-5; no definite D call. With 5 bases removed from V and 0 bases from J, the gap between germline ends came to 11 bases. The length of the CDR3 is 15 residues. Germline assignment: CDR1 SEHNR and CDR2 FQNEAQ (reference sequence). CDR3 nucleotide sequence: TGTGCCAGCAGCAGTACCGGGAATAGCAATCAGCCCCAGCATTTT. Translated: CASSSTGNSNQPQHF.

This chain uses TRBV18 with TRBJ1-1, with 9 bases fitting TRBD1. J gave up 4 bases and V 5 bases, and 5 bases lay outside the gene matches. The CDR3 spans 14 residues. From germline, CDR1 is KGHSH and CDR2 LQKENI. The CDR3 protein is CASSVNRGPTEAFF. In DNA form, the CDR3 reads TGTGCCAGCTCAGTTAACAGGGGGCCCACTGAAGCTTTCTTT.

This chain joins TRBV9 and TRBJ2-1, with D tentatively TRBD2 (7 bases). Trimming took off 0 bases at V and 10 bases at J, with 20 bases between the two ends. Per the germline V gene, CDR1 is SGDLS and CDR2 is YYNGEE. The CDR3 totals 16 residues. CDR3 bases: TGTGCCAGCAGCGTAGTAGTCGGACGGGGGGCTCGCGAGCAGTTCTTC. Its translation is CASSVVVGRGAREQFF.

The chain uses TRBV7-7 and TRBJ2-1, with a weak D call TRBD1 (6 bases). Germline-derived CDR1 and CDR2 are SSHAT and FNYEAQ (reference sequence). Trimming cost V 4 bases and J 6 bases, with 10 bases left between them. This CDR3 contains 13 residues. The CDR3 region is CASSSDRGNEQFF. As DNA, the CDR3 is TGTGCCAGCAGCTCGGACAGAGGCAATGAGCAGTTCTTC.

There are a few counts of this clone. The DNA for the CDR3 is TGTGCCAGCAGTCTTCAAGGGGTAAAGTTCTTC. Amino acids: CASSLQGVKFF. The V and J genes are TRBV28 and TRBJ2-1; D is perhaps TRBD1 (5 bases). CDR3 size: 11 residues. Germline lookup yields CDR1 MDHEN and CDR2 SYDVKM. V was cut by 5 bases and J by 14 bases, with 13 bases left in between.

V usage is TRBV2 and J usage is TRBJ2-5; D unresolved. The germline gives CDR1 SNHLY, CDR2 FYNNEI. This CDR3 is built from 13 residues. The V end was cut by 4 bases, the J end by 2 bases, with 8 bases between. The DNA for the CDR3 is TGTGCCAGCAGTGTAGGCGGACAAGAGACCCAGTACTTC. Protein: CASSVGGQETQYF.

This chain uses TRBV29-1 with TRBJ1-3, with TRBD1 as a possible D gene (6 bases). This CDR3 contains 13 residues. The germline CDR1 and CDR2 sequences are SQVTM and ANQGSEA. Between the trimmed V and J ends, which lost 6 bases and 3 bases, there was a span of 12 bases. The CDR3 region is CSVQGFLGNTIYF. CDR3 coding DNA: TGCAGCGTCCAGGGGTTCCTTGGAAACACCATATATTTT. Full variable domain (outside the CDR3, taken from reference TRBV29-1 and TRBJ1-3): SAVISQKPSRDICQRGTSLTIQCQVDSQVTMMFWYRQQPGQSLTLIATANQGSEATYESGFVIDKFPISRPNLTFSTLTVSNMSPEDSSIYLCSVQGFLGNTIYFGEGSWLTVV.

The V call is TRBV5-6, the J call TRBJ1-1; 9 positions agree with TRBD1. J gave up 4 bases and V 4 bases, and 20 bases lay outside the gene matches. Germline CDR1 reads SGHDT; CDR2 reads YYEEEE. The CDR3 is made up of 19 amino acids. The DNA for the CDR3 is TGTGCCAGCAGCAAATACAACCCCCGGGACAGGGAGTGGGGCACTGAAGCTTTCTTT. Amino acid sequence: CASSKYNPRDREWGTEAFF.

V is TRBV6-5 and J is TRBJ2-7, with 8 bases lining up with TRBD2. The V and J ends lost 8 bases and 2 bases, in that order; junction bases with no gene match: 5. The CDR3 length is 13 residues. Germline CDR1 MNHEY, CDR2 SVGAGI. The CDR3 protein is CASGRSGAYEQYF. Written as DNA, the CDR3 is TGTGCCAGCGGACGTAGCGGGGCCTACGAGCAGTACTTC.

V is TRBV19 and J is TRBJ1-1; possible D gene TRBD1, 5 bases. This CDR3 is built from 14 residues. Germline V gives CDR1 LNHDA, CDR2 SQIVND (reference sequence). Trimming cost V 1 base and J 2 bases, with 8 bases left between them. The CDR3 bases are TGTGCCAGTAGTATAGGGGGGGTTAACACTGAAGCTTTCTTT. As protein: CASSIGGVNTEAFF.

V gene TRBV5-8 combines with J gene TRBJ1-2; possible D gene TRBD1, 6 bases. V was clipped by 0 bases and J by 1 base, with 13 bases between them. The CDR3 is 16 amino acids. The germline V gene has CDR1 SGHTS and CDR2 YDEGEE. The CDR3 sequence: CASSLAPGQNNYGYTF. CDR3 bases: TGTGCCAGCAGCTTGGCCCCGGGACAAAATAACTATGGCTACACCTTC.